This is a list of T cell receptor beta chains from one sample in a study of beta chain features in type 1 diabetes. Sequencing was performed with immunoSEQ multiplex PCR; in TCRdb, only in-frame clones are kept and a portion is missing. The sample lists roughly 240,000 clones; roughly 14% were seen once. The sample taken for sequencing was naive CD4+ T cells from blood. Receptors originate from a woman between 40 and 55 years old in good health. Each CDR3 is given with its conserved first and last residue. Size values are once, few and many counts, or a class for expanded clones, and some rows have none.

TRBJ1-5 once TRBV6-5 CASRRDIYDQPQHF
TRBJ2-7 few TRBV9 CASSVDPGLKAYEQYF
TRBJ2-3 few TRBV19 CASSPRGPDTQYF
TRBJ1-4 NA TRBV21-1 CASSKCPTGATNEKLFF
TRBJ2-1 NA TRBV5-1 CASSLEITGDEQFF
TRBJ2-1 few TRBV7-2 CASSSEGVNEQFF
TRBJ1-2 NA TRBV2 CASRSLGDGYTF
TRBJ1-2 NA TRBV6-6 CASSPPDRENGYTF
TRBJ2-7 few TRBV6-5 CASRTGGRYEQYF
TRBJ2-7 NA TRBV9 CASSVEGGDSYEQYF
NA NA TRBV9 CASSVGGTGYYEQYF
TRBJ1-2 NA TRBV6-1 CASSEHRGLGYTF
TRBJ1-2 few TRBV19 CASSRTAAGYTF
TRBJ1-2 few TRBV7-9 CASSRGQALYGYTF
TRBJ1-2 NA TRBV2 CASNQGQEHGYTF
TRBJ2-1 NA TRBV6-1 CASSLGGSYNEQFF
TRBJ2-2 NA TRBV11-2 CARMRANTGELFF
TRBJ2-3 few TRBV7-9 CASSLAGGLSDTQYF
TRBJ2-3 NA TRBV14 CASSQEGKGLFAGGSPDTQYF
TRBJ1-4 few TRBV6-1 CASSGHLATNEKLFF
TRBJ2-7 NA TRBV4-3 CASSQENSGPYEQYF
TRBJ2-5 few TRBV11-2 CASSRGTSGGGYQETQYF
TRBJ1-2 NA TRBV10-3 CAISNGQERYTF
TRBJ2-3 NA TRBV5-4 CASSPGTSTDTQYF
TRBJ2-1 few TRBV5-4 CASSSGLAGSYNEQFF
TRBJ2-5 few TRBV18 CASSPRTSGGAYQETQYF
TRBJ2-1 NA TRBV19 CASSPSTGLIDNEQFF
TRBJ2-5 few TRBV5-4 CASSAASGERLMETQYF
TRBJ1-1 NA TRBV7-8 CASSLRQGLMYTEAFF
TRBJ1-6 NA TRBV18 CASSPPEGSSYNSPLHF
TRBJ1-1 NA TRBV5-4 CASSQWGGTEAFF
TRBJ2-1 once TRBV6-1 CASSELGGPREFF
TRBJ2-3 few TRBV19 CASSIYSGASTDTQYF
TRBJ2-7 NA TRBV6-1 CASSGTVSYEQYF